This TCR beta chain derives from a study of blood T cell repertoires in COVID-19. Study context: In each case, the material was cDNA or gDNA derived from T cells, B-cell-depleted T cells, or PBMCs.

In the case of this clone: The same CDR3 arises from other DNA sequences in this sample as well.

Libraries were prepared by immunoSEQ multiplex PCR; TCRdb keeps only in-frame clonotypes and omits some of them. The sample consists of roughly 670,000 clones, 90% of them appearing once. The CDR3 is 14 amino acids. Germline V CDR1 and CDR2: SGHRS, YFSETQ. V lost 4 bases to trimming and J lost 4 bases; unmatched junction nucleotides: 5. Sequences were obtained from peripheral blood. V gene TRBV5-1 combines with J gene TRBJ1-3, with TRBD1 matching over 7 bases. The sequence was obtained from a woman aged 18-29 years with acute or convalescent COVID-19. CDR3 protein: CASSPGGTGNTIYF. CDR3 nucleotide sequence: TGCGCCAGCAGCCCAGGGGGTACGGGAAACACCATATATTTT.